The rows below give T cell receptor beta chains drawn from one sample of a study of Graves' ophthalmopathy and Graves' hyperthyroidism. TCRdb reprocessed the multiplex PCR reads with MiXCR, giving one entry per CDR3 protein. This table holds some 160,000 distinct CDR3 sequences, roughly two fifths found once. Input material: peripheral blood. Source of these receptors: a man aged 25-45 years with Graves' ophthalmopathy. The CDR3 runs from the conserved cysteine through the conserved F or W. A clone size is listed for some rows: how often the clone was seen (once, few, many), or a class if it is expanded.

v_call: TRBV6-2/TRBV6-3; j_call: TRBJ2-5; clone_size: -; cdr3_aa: CASSYRRGAETQYF
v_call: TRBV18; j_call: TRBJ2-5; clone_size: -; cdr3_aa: CASSGPGQGDKTQYF
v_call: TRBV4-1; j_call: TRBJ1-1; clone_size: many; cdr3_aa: CASSQDPGAWYTEAFF
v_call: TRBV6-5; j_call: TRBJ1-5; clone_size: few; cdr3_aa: CASSSEGRQPQHF
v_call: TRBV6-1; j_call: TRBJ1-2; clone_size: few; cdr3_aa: CASSATGQGATGYTF
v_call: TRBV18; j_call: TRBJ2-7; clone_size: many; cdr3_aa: CASSPGPSGTYEQYF
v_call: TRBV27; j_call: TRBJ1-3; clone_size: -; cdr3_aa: CASSTSGASGNTIYF
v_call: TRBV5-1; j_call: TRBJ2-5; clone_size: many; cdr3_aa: CASRNRDRGVGETQYF
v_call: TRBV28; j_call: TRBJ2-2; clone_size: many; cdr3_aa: CASRLQGQGTGELFF
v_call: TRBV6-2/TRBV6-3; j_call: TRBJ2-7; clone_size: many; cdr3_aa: CASSYPGQGDYEQYF
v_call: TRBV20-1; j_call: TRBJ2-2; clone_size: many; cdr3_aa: CSARDPTSGSANTGELFF
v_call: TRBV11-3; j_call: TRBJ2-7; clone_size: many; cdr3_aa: CASSLRFAGGLEQYF
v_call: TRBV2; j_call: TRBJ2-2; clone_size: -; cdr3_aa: CASDRDRVSPGELFF
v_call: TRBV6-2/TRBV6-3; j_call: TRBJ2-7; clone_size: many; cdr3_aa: CASSYNLAGTGLLEQYF
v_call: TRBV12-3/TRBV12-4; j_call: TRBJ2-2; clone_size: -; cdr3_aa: CASSFSDKNTGELFF
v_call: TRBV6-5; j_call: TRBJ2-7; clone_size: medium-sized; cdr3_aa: CASSYHGETYEQYF
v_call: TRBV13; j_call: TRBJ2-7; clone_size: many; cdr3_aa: CASSLSIGKGRSYEQYF
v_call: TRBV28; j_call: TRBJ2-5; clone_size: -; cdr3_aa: CASSYITGQETQYF
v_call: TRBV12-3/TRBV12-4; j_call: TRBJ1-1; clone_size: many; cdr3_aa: CASAKGARNTEAFF
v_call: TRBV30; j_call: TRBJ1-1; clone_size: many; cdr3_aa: CAWSVTHIRGKAFF
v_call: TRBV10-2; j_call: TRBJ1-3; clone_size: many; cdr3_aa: CASMGTAGNTIYF
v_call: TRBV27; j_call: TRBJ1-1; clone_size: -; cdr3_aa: CASKQGSLTEAFF
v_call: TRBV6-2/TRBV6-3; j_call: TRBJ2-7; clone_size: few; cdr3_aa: CASSALAGKIYEQYF
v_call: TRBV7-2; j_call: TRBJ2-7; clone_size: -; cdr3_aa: CASSPWTSAYEQYF
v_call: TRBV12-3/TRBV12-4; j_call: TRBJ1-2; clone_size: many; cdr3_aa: CASSPDRGTTDGYTF
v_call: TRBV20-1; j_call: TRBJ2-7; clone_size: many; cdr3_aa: CSALPGQGQHEQYF
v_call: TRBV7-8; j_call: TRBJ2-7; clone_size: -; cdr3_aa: CASSLAASLIPYEQYF
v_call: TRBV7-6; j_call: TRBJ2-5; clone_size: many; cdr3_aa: CASSSASGRIETQYF
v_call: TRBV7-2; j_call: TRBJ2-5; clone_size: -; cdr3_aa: CASSLFPKETQYF
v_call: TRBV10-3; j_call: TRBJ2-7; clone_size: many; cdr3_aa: CAISEGGLRSYEQYF